The T cell receptor beta chain under discussion was sequenced for a study of cytomegalovirus exposure and HLA in healthy donors. Study context: Earlier, 95 million to 140 million unique TCR beta sequences were recovered from some 200 million T cells by an analysis. Study observations and caveats: Reported performance of the classifier showed diagnosis of cytomegalovirus status with high specificity and sensitivity. Despite most TCR sequences being rare, some public TCRs occurred in many donors.

Turning to this clone: Its antigen is unidentified.

As for the donors, each was a healthy bone marrow donor. Primers included in the PCR were 60 Vbeta and 13 Jbeta primers. Some clones are missing from TCRdb's copy, which holds only in-frame ones; the method was immunoSEQ multiplex PCR. The sample includes some 130,000 clones, roughly four fifths of them seen just once. The CDR3 runs 15 residues. V lost 0 bases to trimming and J lost 5 bases; unmatched junction nucleotides: 4. Germline V gene data show CDR1 as WNHNN and CDR2 as SYGVQD (reference sequence). The chain couples TRBV10-1 to TRBJ2-7; 10 bases match TRBD2. The sequenced sample consisted of PBMCs. The sequence was collected from a young man in good health and CMV-seronegative. CDR3 sequence reads: CASSESLAGVNEQYF. The CDR3 DNA reads TGCGCCAGCAGTGAGTCCCTAGCGGGAGTAAACGAGCAGTACTTC.